The sequence of this T cell receptor (beta chain) was determined in a study of radiation and T cells in renal cell carcinoma. This clone came up once. Its antigen remains unidentified. The time point denotes: blood 2 weeks post-SBRT. Treatment given: 15 Gy SBRT to primary tumor, nephrectomy 4 weeks later. Clear cell pathology was present in this patient's renal cell carcinoma. Sequencing was performed with immunoSEQ multiplex PCR; in TCRdb, only in-frame clones are kept and a portion is missing. The sample lists 100,000 to 150,000 clones, more than 75% seen once, with about 5% in the top ten. Study results and caveats: Without pretreatment biopsies, baseline tumor clonotype presence was undetermined.

Unmatched junction bases numbered 2, after V lost 3 bases and J lost 4 bases. Germline V gene data show CDR1 as PRHDT and CDR2 as FYEKMQ (reference sequence). The CDR3 extends over 14 amino acids. This chain links TRBV13 with TRBJ1-2; 10 bases line up with TRBD1. This receptor was taken from a woman aged 70 to 79 with renal cell carcinoma. The source material was blood, sampled from a patient whose treatment included radiotherapy and nephrectomy. The CDR3 reads CASSLGTGAYGYTF. In DNA form, the CDR3 reads TGTGCCAGCAGCTTGGGGACAGGGGCCTATGGCTACACCTTC.